A selection of T cell receptor beta chains follows, all from one sample in a study of blood T cell repertoires in COVID-19. Libraries were prepared by immunoSEQ multiplex PCR; TCRdb keeps only in-frame clonotypes and omits some of them. The sample includes 120,000 to 150,000 clones, roughly four fifths of them seen just once. Sequencing was done on a sample of peripheral blood. Receptors were obtained from a human donor in a cohort sampled during active COVID-19. CDR3s include the opening cysteine and the closing phenylalanine or tryptophan. The order of the fields is J gene, V gene, clone size, D gene, CDR3 DNA, CDR3 protein. A D gene is named only where the DNA matches it firmly. The size entry is marked missing in some rows and otherwise reads once, few, many or a size class.

>TRBJ2-1|TRBV9|NA|NA
TGTGCCAGCAGCGTAGGGGGCCTAAGGGCCAATGAGCAGTTCTTC
CASSVGGLRANEQFF
>TRBJ2-5|TRBV28|NA|NA
TGTGCCAGCAGGCGGGGCGGCGAAGAGACCCAGTACTTC
CASRRGGEETQYF
>TRBJ2-5|TRBV9|NA|NA
TGTGCCAGCAGCGTAGATGAGGCCCGGGAGACCCAGTACTTC
CASSVDEARETQYF
>TRBJ1-2|TRBV12-5|once|TRBD1
TGTGCTAGTGGTTTAGGGACAGGGGGCGTGTATGGCTACACCTTC
CASGLGTGGVYGYTF
>TRBJ1-5|TRBV27|NA|NA
TGTGCCAGCAGTGGGACACCGACCGCCTATAGCAATCAGCCCCAGCATTTT
CASSGTPTAYSNQPQHF
>TRBJ2-7|TRBV11-2|few|NA
TGTGCCAGCAGCTCTCTGAGTCGGGCCTACGAGCAGTACTTC
CASSSLSRAYEQYF
>TRBJ2-7|TRBV28|few|TRBD2
TGTGCCAGCAGTTCGGGTCTAGCGGGAGGAAGCGAGCAGTACTTC
CASSSGLAGGSEQYF
>TRBJ1-4|TRBV19|NA|TRBD1
TGTGCCAGTAGTAGATCCAGGGGGGAAAAACTGTTTTTT
CASSRSRGEKLFF
>TRBJ1-5|TRBV7-9|few|NA
TGTGCCAGCAGCCCCCTCGAGGGAGGCAATCAGCCCCAGCATTTT
CASSPLEGGNQPQHF
>TRBJ1-1|TRBV19|NA|NA
TGTGCCAGTAGACCAGGGATAAACACTGAAGCTTTCTTT
CASRPGINTEAFF
>TRBJ2-7|TRBV6-5|NA|TRBD1
TGTGCCAGCACAGGGGGTATCCACGAGCAGTACTTC
CASTGGIHEQYF
>TRBJ2-4|TRBV5-8|NA|TRBD1
TGTGCCAGCAGCACGGGACAGGGGAGGGACATTCAGTACTTC
CASSTGQGRDIQYF
>TRBJ2-7|TRBV21-1|NA|NA
TGTGCCAGCAGCATCCCCTACCAGGGCTCCTACGAGCAGTACTTC
CASSIPYQGSYEQYF
>TRBJ2-1|TRBV4-1|once|TRBD2
TGCGCCAGCAGCTTTCTAGCGGGAGTGTACAATGAGCAGTTCTTC
CASSFLAGVYNEQFF
>TRBJ1-2|TRBV9|few|TRBD1
TGTGCCAGCAGCGCCGCCGGGACAGCGAGCTATGGCTACACCTTC
CASSAAGTASYGYTF
>TRBJ1-5|TRBV21-1|NA|NA
TGTGCCAGCAGCTTAGGTCGGCCAGGCGTCATCAATCAGCCCCAGCATTTT
CASSLGRPGVINQPQHF
>TRBJ2-7|TRBV5-1|once|TRBD2
TGCGCCAGCAGCCCAACCGGGACTAGCGGGGGATACGAGCAGTACTTC
CASSPTGTSGGYEQYF
>TRBJ2-2|TRBV2|NA|TRBD2
TGTGCCACCCGAAGGGGACTAGATTTTTCCGGGGAGCTGTTTTTT
CATRRGLDFSGELFF
>TRBJ1-1|TRBV6-6|NA|TRBD1
TGTGCCAGCAGCTCTCCCGACAGGGGGAACACTGAAGCTTTCTTT
CASSSPDRGNTEAFF
>TRBJ2-7|TRBV7-2|NA|NA
TGTGCCAGCAGCTTAGAGGGGTGGTCTACCCCCTACGAGCAGTACTTC
CASSLEGWSTPYEQYF
>TRBJ2-1|TRBV10-3|NA|NA
TGTGCCTCCTTATCGGGGGAAGAGCAGTTCTTC
CASLSGEEQFF
>TRBJ1-4|TRBV5-1|once|NA
TGCGCCAGCAGCTTATCAGGGGCGTCTAATGAAAAACTGTTTTTT
CASSLSGASNEKLFF
>TRBJ2-7|TRBV29-1|once|NA
TGCAGCGTGATACAGGGTAGGGACGAGCAGTACTTC
CSVIQGRDEQYF
>TRBJ1-2|TRBV27|NA|NA
TGTGCCAGCAGTTCAGACATTCAGGGGTACTATGGCTACACCTTC
CASSSDIQGYYGYTF
>TRBJ2-2|TRBV19|NA|TRBD2
TGTGCCAGTAGAACTAGCGGGGGAACAACCGGGGAGCTGTTTTTT
CASRTSGGTTGELFF
>TRBJ2-7|TRBV27|many|TRBD1
TGTGCCAGCAGTGCCGACAGGGTTTCCTACGAGCAGTACTTC
CASSADRVSYEQYF
>TRBJ1-5|TRBV7-9|NA|NA
TGTGCCAGCAGTAAAACAGGGCCTCAGCCCCAGCATTTT
CASSKTGPQPQHF
>TRBJ2-7|TRBV3-1/TRBV3-2|NA|TRBD2
TGTGCCAGCAGCCTCGGACTAGCGGGAGGTCTTACCTACGAGCAGTACTTC
CASSLGLAGGLTYEQYF
>TRBJ2-4|TRBV10-3|NA|NA
TGTGCCATCAGTGATAGGGACAACCCAAAGAACATTCAGTACTTC
CAISDRDNPKNIQYF
>TRBJ2-3|TRBV6-2/TRBV6-3|NA|NA
TGTGCCAGCAGTTATGTCGGACAGATATCAGATACGCAGTATTTT
CASSYVGQISDTQYF
>TRBJ2-5|TRBV2|NA|TRBD2
TGTGCCAGCAGTGGCCTAGCGGCTTCCCAAGAGACCCAGTACTTC
CASSGLAASQETQYF
>TRBJ2-2|TRBV12-3/TRBV12-4|NA|NA
TGTGCCAGCAGTTTTCGGGTCGGCGGGGAGCTGTTTTTT
CASSFRVGGELFF
>TRBJ2-5|TRBV30|NA|NA
TGTGCCTGGAGTGTAGGCGGGGGCAGGGCCCAGTACTTC
CAWSVGGGRAQYF
>TRBJ2-1|TRBV19|NA|NA
TGTGCCAGTAGTCCTAAGGGAGATGGCAATGAGCAGTTCTTC
CASSPKGDGNEQFF
>TRBJ1-4|TRBV3-1/TRBV3-2|NA|NA
TGTGCCAGCAGCCAGCGTTGGAATGAAAAACTGTTTTTT
CASSQRWNEKLFF
>TRBJ2-7|TRBV11-3|NA|NA
TGTGCCAGCAGCTTAGGGCCCCGTTCGGAGCAGTACTTC
CASSLGPRSEQYF
>TRBJ2-1|TRBV9|NA|TRBD1
TGTGCCAGCAGCGTAGGACAGGGGGATGAGCAGTTCTTC
CASSVGQGDEQFF
>TRBJ2-3|TRBV19|NA|NA
TGTGCCAGTAGTCCCAGCGGGCGATGGGGCACAGATACGCAGTATTTT
CASSPSGRWGTDTQYF
>TRBJ2-5|TRBV20-1|NA|TRBD1
TGCAGTGCTAGTTCGGGACAGGGTCGTTGGGGCGAGACCCAGTACTTC
CSASSGQGRWGETQYF
>TRBJ1-1|TRBV28|NA|NA
TGTGCCAGCAGCCGAAGACAGAACACTGAAGCTTTCTTT
CASSRRQNTEAFF
>TRBJ2-2|TRBV5-1|NA|TRBD2
TGCGCCAGCAGCTTGCGTACCGGGAGGGGGGCCACCGGGGAGCTGTTTTTT
CASSLRTGRGATGELFF
>TRBJ2-3|TRBV7-2|NA|NA
TGTGCCAGCAGCATTAGTGTCACGAGCACAGATACGCAGTATTTT
CASSISVTSTDTQYF
>TRBJ2-1|TRBV28|NA|NA
TGTGCCAGCAGCCCCCAATTCTCTGTCCGGGGGGCCGACAATGAGCAGTTCTTC
CASSPQFSVRGADNEQFF
>TRBJ1-2|TRBV6-6|NA|NA
TGTGCCAGCAGACGCAGGGGCAGAGCTAACTATGGCTACACCTTC
CASRRRGRANYGYTF
>TRBJ2-1|TRBV6-2/TRBV6-3|once|NA
TGTGCCAGCAGTCGCCCCGAGGGCGGTGAGCAGTTCTTC
CASSRPEGGEQFF
>TRBJ1-4|TRBV6-6|NA|TRBD1
TGTGCCAGCAGCCAACCGGACAGGGGGCTTGAAAAACTGTTTTTT
CASSQPDRGLEKLFF
>TRBJ2-1|TRBV7-3|NA|NA
TGTGCCAGCAGCTTATCTCCGGCCCCTAGGAATGAGCAGTTCTTC
CASSLSPAPRNEQFF
>TRBJ1-3|TRBV10-3|NA|NA
TGTGCCATCAGTGAGGGGGCGAGCCTTGGAAACACCATATATTTT
CAISEGASLGNTIYF
>TRBJ2-3|TRBV9|NA|TRBD1
TGTGCCAGCAGCGTGATGACAGGGGCAGATACGCAGTATTTT
CASSVMTGADTQYF
>TRBJ1-1|TRBV28|once|TRBD1
TGTGCCAGCAGTTTGTCACGACAGGGTCTAGCTTTCTTT
CASSLSRQGLAFF
>TRBJ1-6|TRBV6-5|NA|NA
TGTGCCAGCAGTAAGGACGGGGATAATTCACCCCTCCACTTT
CASSKDGDNSPLHF
>TRBJ1-5|TRBV6-2/TRBV6-3|NA|TRBD1
TGTGCCAGCAGTTCAATGGACAGGGCAAGCAATCAGCCCCAGCATTTT
CASSSMDRASNQPQHF
>TRBJ2-1|TRBV7-2|NA|TRBD1
TGTGCCAGCAGCTTATATCCCGGGACAGACTCCTACAATGAGCAGTTCTTC
CASSLYPGTDSYNEQFF
>TRBJ1-4|TRBV10-3|NA|TRBD1
TGTGCCACAGGCACAGGGGCCTTGAATGAAAAACTGTTTTTT
CATGTGALNEKLFF
>TRBJ2-3|TRBV12-3/TRBV12-4|NA|NA
TGTGCCAGCAGTTTCGGCGGAGATACGCAGTATTTT
CASSFGGDTQYF
>TRBJ2-2|TRBV6-6|many|TRBD1
TGTGCCAGCAGTCCCGACTTTAGTGGGACAGTGAACACCGGGGAGCTGTTTTTT
CASSPDFSGTVNTGELFF
>TRBJ2-3|TRBV12-5|NA|TRBD2
TGTGCTAGTGGTCCCGGACTAGCGGGAGGGTTAACAGATACGCAGTATTTT
CASGPGLAGGLTDTQYF